These 6 T cell receptor beta chains were all obtained from the same sample, sequenced in a study of blood T cell repertoires in COVID-19. Generated by immunoSEQ multiplex PCR, the TCRdb table keeps only in-frame clones and is missing some. The sample lists tens of thousands of clones, about 91% occurring once. Sequences were obtained from peripheral blood. The source is a woman of 80 years or more with acute or convalescent COVID-19.

The chain employs TRBV11-3 and TRBJ2-2; 8 bases are shared with TRBD1. Germline values: CDR1 SGHNT, CDR2 YENEEA. There are 14 residues in the CDR3. The junction had 5 bases not matched to a gene; V was cut back by 5 bases and J by 6 bases. The CDR3 DNA is TGTGCCAGCAGCCCGAGCAGGGGGCCCGGGGAGCTGTTTTTT. Translation: CASSPSRGPGELFF.

V usage is TRBV5-1 and J usage is TRBJ2-1; 8 nucleotides line up with TRBD2. This CDR3 region has 18 residues. Germline loops: CDR1 SGHRS, CDR2 YFSETQ. J lost 0 bases, V lost 4 bases, and 12 bases had no gene match. The CDR3 nucleotides are TGCGCCAGCAGCCAAAGGGTTAGCGGGGCCAGCTCCTACAATGAGCAGTTCTTC. This translates into CASSQRVSGASSYNEQFF.

The rearrangement links TRBV2 to TRBJ1-2; the match to TRBD1 covers 7 bases. In germline, CDR1 is SNHLY, CDR2 FYNNEI. V was pared by 4 bases and J by 7 bases, with 3 bases of the junction left unmatched. This CDR3 has 12 residues. CDR3 nucleotides: TGTGCCAGCAGTGGGACAGGTCGTGGCTACACCTTC. Translated: CASSGTGRGYTF.

This rearrangement joins TRBV28 to TRBJ2-1, with 9 bases lining up with TRBD1. Per germline, CDR1 MDHEN and CDR2 SYDVKM. V dropped 3 bases and J dropped 3; count of bases not matched to a gene: 6. The CDR3 sequence is 16 residues long. The DNA of the CDR3 is TGTGCCAGCAGTTTGGTGACAGGGGGGTTCTACAATGAGCAGTTCTTC. Protein: CASSLVTGGFYNEQFF.

This chain links TRBV6-2 or TRBV6-3 with TRBJ1-5; D ambiguous. Trimming shortened V by 2 bases and J by 0 bases, and 14 bases separated the two germline ends. Germline V gives CDR1 MNHEY, CDR2 SVGEGT. The CDR3 extends over 17 amino acids. The CDR3 sequence: CASSYPPGFGSNQPQHF. CDR3 DNA: TGTGCCAGCAGTTACCCCCCCGGGTTCGGTAGCAATCAGCCCCAGCATTTT.

The rearrangement links TRBV5-4 to TRBJ2-7; a weak D match, TRBD2 (5 bases). V was shortened by 1 base and J by 7 bases, with 6 bases between the two germline ends. CDR1 is SGHNT and CDR2 is YYREEE in the germline V gene (reference sequence). The CDR3 covers 11 residues. This chain's CDR3 is CASSLSGEQYF. The CDR3 bases are TGTGCCAGCAGCTTGTCGGGGGAGCAGTACTTC. The full variable domain, rest sourced from reference TRBV5-4 and TRBJ2-7, is ETGVTQSPTHLIKTRGQQVTLRCSSQSGHNTVSWYQQALGQGPQFIFQYYREEENGRGNFPPRFSGLQFPNYSSELNVNALELDDSALYLCASSLSGEQYFGPGTRLTVT.